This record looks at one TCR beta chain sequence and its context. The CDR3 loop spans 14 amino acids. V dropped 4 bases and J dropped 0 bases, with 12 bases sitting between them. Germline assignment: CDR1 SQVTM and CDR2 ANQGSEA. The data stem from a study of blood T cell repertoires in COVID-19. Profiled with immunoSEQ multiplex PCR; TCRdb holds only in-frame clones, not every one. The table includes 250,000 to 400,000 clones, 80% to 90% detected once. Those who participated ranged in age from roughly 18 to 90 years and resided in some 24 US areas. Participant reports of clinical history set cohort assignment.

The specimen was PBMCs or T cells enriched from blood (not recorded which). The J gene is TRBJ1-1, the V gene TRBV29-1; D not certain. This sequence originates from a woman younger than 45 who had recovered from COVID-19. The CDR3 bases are TGCAGCGTTGTTCCCCACAGCCTGAACACTGAAGCTTTCTTT. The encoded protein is CSVVPHSLNTEAFF.